Presented here are 5 T cell receptor beta chains from one specimen sequenced in a study of T-cell reconstitution after alpha-beta-depleted transplantation in children. TCRbeta library construction was performed incorporating unique molecular identifiers. TCRdb re-called the PCR reads through MiXCR, storing one row per CDR3 protein. The sample contains about 980,000 distinct CDR3 sequences, about 31% of which appear only once. The sequencing here drew on PBMCs, mostly from graft donor cells, taken 360 days after TCRalphabeta/CD19-depleted stem cell transplant. The receptors here all came from a boy under three years old who had a stem cell transplant for SCID, so the T cells may come from the graft donor.

This clonotype was recorded a few times. The chain has TRBV29-1 and TRBJ1-2; D gene uncertain. CDR1 is SQVTM and CDR2 is ANQGSEA in the germline V gene. The CDR3 runs to 12 residues. V lost 6 bases and J lost 4, with 12 bases in between. Here the CDR3 DNA reads TGCAGCGTAAGCGGGGTTCTCTATGGCTACACCTTC. Protein: CSVSGVLYGYTF.

This clonotype turned up a few times. The chain combines TRBV9 with TRBJ2-1; a weak D match, TRBD1 (5 bases). CDR1 SGDLS and CDR2 YYNGEE come from the germline V gene. The CDR3 covers 13 residues. V gave up 2 bases and J gave up 9 bases, with 12 bases separating them. This chain's CDR3 is CASSVGPGIEQFF. For the CDR3, the DNA is TGTGCCAGCAGCGTGGGGCCGGGTATTGAGCAGTTCTTC.

This chain joins TRBV14 and TRBJ2-3; 7 bases fit TRBD2. This CDR3 region has 16 residues. V dropped 0 bases and J dropped 4; count of bases not matched to a gene: 7. Germline V gene sequence: CDR1 SGHDN, CDR2 FVKESK. Here the CDR3 reads CASSQDTGLVADTQYF. CDR3 coding DNA: TGTGCCAGCAGCCAAGATACTGGACTAGTGGCAGATACGCAGTATTTT.

This clonotype was found a few times. This chain joins TRBV19 and TRBJ2-1, with 8 positions matching TRBD1. Germline assignment: CDR1 LNHDA and CDR2 SQIVND (reference sequence). The CDR3 sequence is 16 residues long. The V segment lost 3 bases and the J segment 4 bases; nucleotides outside the gene matches: 8. CDR3 loop: CASSIADRGAYNEQFF. For the CDR3, the DNA is TGTGCCAGTAGTATTGCTGACAGGGGCGCATACAATGAGCAGTTCTTC. Variable domain in full (rest from reference TRBV19 and TRBJ2-1): DGGITQSPKYLFRKEGQNVTLSCEQNLNHDAMYWYRQDPGQGLRLIYYSQIVNDFQKGDIAEGYSVSREKKESFPLTVTSAQKNPTAFYLCASSIADRGAYNEQFFGPGTRLTVL.

The chain combines TRBV20-1 with TRBJ2-3; D perhaps matches TRBD1 (5 bases). From germline, CDR1 is DFQATT and CDR2 SNEGSKA (reference sequence). The CDR3 runs to 13 residues. Trimming removed 3 bases from V and 0 bases from J, with 7 bases in between. CDR3 DNA: TGCAGTGCTAGGCAGGGTAGCACAGATACGCAGTATTTT. It yields the protein CSARQGSTDTQYF.